The subject of this entry is one T cell receptor (beta chain). Original processing notes: Estimation of nucleated cell counts was performed using reference gene primer amplification. Assay: immunoSEQ multiplex PCR; the TCRdb copy retains only in-frame clones and omits some. D and trimming were read from the DNA, whereas the V and J calls and clone size are those reported in that table. The top ten hold just under 0.9% of the sample, which has over 150,000 clones, around nine tenths seen once. This record belongs to a study of blood T cell repertoires in COVID-19. The germline V and J ends were trimmed by 5 bases and 1 base, with 12 bases remaining between them. The CDR3 is made up of 14 amino acids. The germline gives CDR1 LNHDA, CDR2 SQIVND (reference sequence).

The rearrangement joins TRBV19 to TRBJ2-7; possibly TRBD1 for D (6 bases). The sequenced material came from peripheral blood. This receptor was obtained from a woman under 30 who had recovered from COVID-19. CDR3: CASSVDRWSYEQYF. The DNA for the CDR3 is TGTGCCAGTAGTGTGGACAGATGGTCCTACGAGCAGTACTTC.